The following is a TCR beta chain sequence with its context. Germline CDR1 reads SNHLY; CDR2 reads FYNNEI. The CDR3 runs to 14 residues. The V and J ends lost 8 bases and 2 bases, in that order; junction bases with no gene match: 7. This sample is part of a study of blood T cell repertoires in COVID-19. Sequenced by immunoSEQ multiplex PCR; TCRdb stores in-frame clones only, minus some. This table holds fewer than 450,000 clones, about 90% found once. The chain has TRBV2 and TRBJ1-2; TRBD1 agrees at 8 bases. Sequencing was done on a sample of PBMCs or T cells enriched from blood (not recorded which). The receptor was derived from a woman under 40 who had recovered from COVID-19. DNA of the CDR3: TGTGCCAGCCTTCTTGGGACAGGCAACTATGGCTACACCTTC. Translated: CASLLGTGNYGYTF.